Below are 9 T cell receptor beta chains sequenced from a single sample in a study of early T cells in non-severe SARS-CoV-2 infection. TCRdb fed the 5' RACE reads into MiXCR, producing one record per CDR3 protein. The sample consists of roughly 28,000 distinct CDR3 sequences, around 5.3% of them appearing once. The material sequenced was whole blood. All receptors come from an adult who was a healthcare worker with PCR-confirmed SARS-CoV-2 infection or an uninfected control (not recorded which).

Relative to its sample, this clonotype is medium-sized (0.01 to 0.1%). The chain recombines TRBV5-1 with TRBJ2-1; the D gene is possibly TRBD2 (6 bases). Germline V gene sequence: CDR1 SGHRS, CDR2 YFSETQ. Trimming left V 1 base short and J 0 bases short, with 17 bases between. The CDR3 sequence is 18 residues long. The CDR3 DNA reads TGCGCCAGCAGCTTGCGCTCTTCGGGGGAGAGCTCCTACAATGAGCAGTTCTTC. Protein: CASSLRSSGESSYNEQFF.

The chain employs TRBV3-1 and TRBJ2-1; 13 bases match TRBD2. This CDR3 spans 16 amino acids. J lost 7 bases, V lost 5 bases, and 8 bases had no gene match. The germline gives CDR1 LGHDT, CDR2 YNNKEL (reference sequence). The CDR3 loop is CASSCRLAGGLNEQFF. The CDR3 DNA is TGTGCCAGCAGCTGCCGACTAGCGGGAGGATTGAATGAGCAGTTCTTC.

This clonotype was found a few times. The CDR3 region is CSARPPLDRVGGYTF. The CDR3 nucleotides read TGCAGTGCTAGACCCCCCCTCGACAGGGTAGGGGGCTACACCTTC. The chain carries TRBV20-1 and TRBJ1-2, with 7 positions matching TRBD1. Germline V lookup: CDR1 DFQATT, CDR2 SNEGSKA (reference sequence). This CDR3 spans 15 amino acids. The J segment lost 8 bases and the V segment lost 2 bases, leaving 14 bases of the junction unmatched.

By share, this clonotype ranks as medium-sized. The chain is built from TRBV12-3 or TRBV12-4 and TRBJ1-1; no clear D. Between the trimmed V and J ends, which lost 6 bases and 4 bases, there was a span of 15 bases. The length of the CDR3 is 14 residues. In nucleotides, the CDR3 is TGTGCCAGCAGAGAGCTTACCTGGGGCACTGAAGCTTTCTTT. Amino acids: CASRELTWGTEAFF.

In this sample, this clonotype turned up many times. The genes are TRBV11-2 and TRBJ1-4; a weak D match, TRBD1 (5 bases). CDR1 and CDR2 from the germline V gene are SGHAT and FQNNGV. The CDR3 runs 14 residues. V was shortened by 5 bases and J by 4 bases, with 11 bases between the two germline ends. CDR3 sequence reads: CASSLGAFNEKLFF. Here the CDR3 DNA reads TGTGCCAGCAGCCTCGGGGCTTTTAATGAAAAACTGTTTTTT. Full variable domain (missing parts from reference TRBV11-2 and TRBJ1-4): EAGVAQSPRYKIIEKRQSVAFWCNPISGHATLYWYQQILGQGPKLLIQFQNNGVVDDSQLPKDRFSAERLKGVDSTLKIQPAKLEDSAVYLCASSLGAFNEKLFFGSGTQLSVL.

The V gene is TRBV29-1, the J gene TRBJ2-3, with 13 nucleotides matching TRBD2. CDR1 is SQVTM and CDR2 is ANQGSEA in the germline V gene. The CDR3 runs to 15 residues. Trimming took 3 bases from V and 8 from J; bases not matched to a gene: 8. Written as DNA, the CDR3 is TGCAGCGTTGATGGGACTAGCGGGGACCAGAGTACGCAGTATTTT. This codes for CSVDGTSGDQSTQYF.

This clonotype has a count of ten or more. The V gene is TRBV24-1, the J gene TRBJ2-1; 10 positions match TRBD2. Looked up from germline, CDR1 is KGHDR and CDR2 is SFDVKD. The CDR3 has 13 residues. The V and J ends lost 8 bases and 3 bases, in that order; junction bases with no gene match: 0. The chain's CDR3 is CATTSGGYNEQFF. CDR3 DNA: TGTGCCACCACTAGCGGGGGCTACAATGAGCAGTTCTTC.

The chain carries TRBV6-5 and TRBJ2-2, with a tentative D call TRBD1 (5 bases). The CDR3 contains 16 residues. The germline V gene encodes CDR1 MNHEY and CDR2 SVGAGI. V shed 7 bases and J shed 1 base, with 16 bases lying between them. The CDR3 coding sequence is TGTGCCAGCACCGGACGGCCGACAGAGAACACCGGGGAGCTGTTTTTT. Residues: CASTGRPTENTGELFF.

The chain joins TRBV30 to TRBJ1-5, with 10 bases lining up with TRBD1. V was clipped by 7 bases and J by 0 bases; unmatched bases: 9. The CDR3 loop spans 16 amino acids. The V gene's germline CDR1 is GTSNPN and CDR2 SVGIG (reference sequence). The CDR3 DNA follows: TGTGCCTTTCGACAGGGGGCAGGTGGTAGCAATCAGCCCCAGCATTTT. Translation: CAFRQGAGGSNQPQHF.